The text below deals with one T cell receptor beta chain. The antigen remains unidentified. CD45RO/CCR7/CD25/CD127/CD95/CD27 staining was used to isolate CD4+ naive, central memory, regulatory and stem cell-like memory cells by sorting. This sample is part of a study of beta chain features in type 1 diabetes. Across the whole study: What patients shared with healthy donors was a similar profile of age, gender and cell yields.

General study results and limits: Patients showed naive, central memory and Treg TCRB repertoires that appeared more similar than those of healthy donors. In all four CD4+ subsets, TCRB CDR3 length was significantly, moderately reduced in type 1 diabetes. Insertions at VDJ junctions were less frequent in type 1 diabetes patients. These patients also deleted more nucleotides at the same junctions.

Expressed TCRB transcripts were sequenced after all isolated RNA was converted to cDNA. Assay used: immunoSEQ multiplex PCR; TCRdb lists only in-frame clones, some missing. Here the sample spans about 250,000 clones, approximately 11% being singletons. The source material was naive CD4+ T cells from blood. This receptor was taken from a man in his thirties or forties with type 1 diabetes.

The CDR3: CASSVVSGSETQYF. In nucleotides, the CDR3 is TGTGCCAGCAGCGTAGTAAGCGGGTCGGAGACCCAGTACTTC. The chain has TRBV9 and TRBJ2-5, with D maybe TRBD2 (6 bases). The CDR3 covers 14 residues. The ends were cut back, 0 bases at V and 5 bases at J, with 11 bases in the middle. Germline CDR1 reads SGDLS; CDR2 reads YYNGEE.